This T cell receptor (beta chain) was sequenced in a study of T cell responses to AZD1222 COVID-19 vaccine. Turning to this clone: What it binds is not known.

CDR1 and CDR2 from the germline V gene are LGHNA and YNFKEQ. V lost 4 bases and J lost 2, with 15 bases in between. The CDR3 is 16 residues long. Regarding the study as a whole: Clonal diversity may have been underestimated, and the donors were mostly white British, with more females than males.

Clones were read by immunoSEQ multiplex PCR, and TCRdb kept only the in-frame ones, dropping some. The sample contains 120,000 to 150,000 clones, around 90% of which appear only once. Specimen: peripheral blood, collected on day 0 of AZD1222 vaccination. This receptor was identified in an adult in good health. The V and J genes are TRBV4-2 and TRBJ1-3; tentatively, D is TRBD1 (6 bases). This CDR3 reads CASSPPRGNTGNTIYF. CDR3 nucleotide sequence: TGTGCCAGCAGCCCTCCCAGGGGTAATACTGGAAACACCATATATTTT.